This record covers a single TCR beta chain. What it binds is unknown. This CDR3 has 15 amino acids. Germline lookup yields CDR1 SGHTA and CDR2 FQGNSA. V lost 4 bases, J lost 2 bases, and 13 bases lay in between. The data originate from a study of radiotherapy plus CTLA-4 blockade in lung cancer. Study observations and caveats: Reports state that early shifts in blood T cell clones, with interferon-beta, best predicted response.

Profiling relied on immunoSEQ multiplex PCR, and the TCRdb table lists in-frame clones only, not all of them. The sample has over 70,000 clones, approximately 83% seen once; the top ten hold just over 2%. The J gene is TRBJ2-3, the V gene TRBV7-2; the D gene is possibly TRBD1 (5 bases). This specimen consisted of peripheral blood, obtained from a patient treated with radiotherapy plus ipilimumab. This receptor was taken from a human donor with non-small cell lung cancer who had a partial response to radiotherapy plus ipilimumab. DNA of the CDR3: TGTGCCAGCAGCTACCGGAACAGGAACACAGATACGCAGTATTTT. It codes for CASSYRNRNTDTQYF.